This is a list of T cell receptor beta chains from one sample in a study of CD8 T cells in ankylosing spondylitis. Each CDR3 protein gets one entry after TCRdb re-called the 5' RACE reads with MiXCR. The sample lists about 160,000 distinct CDR3 sequences; 9.5% to 10% were seen once. What was sequenced was blood, either unsorted or a sorted T cell fraction (not recorded which). Every receptor here comes from a female donor with ankylosing spondylitis or in good health (not recorded which). Both conserved end residues are part of each CDR3. Fields, in order: D gene, J gene, V gene, clone size, CDR3 DNA, CDR3 protein. A D gene is named only where the DNA matches it firmly. A row's size may be missing; if present it is once, few, many or a size class.

NA TRBJ2-7 TRBV6-2/TRBV6-3 few TGTGCCAGCAGCCTACAGGCCAGATCAAACTACGAGCAGTACTTC CASSLQARSNYEQYF
NA TRBJ2-1 TRBV29-1 many TGCAGCGTTGAAGATTTGGCATCCCCTTACAATGAGCAGTTCTTC CSVEDLASPYNEQFF
NA TRBJ2-7 TRBV12-3/TRBV12-4 many TGTGCCAGCGGGGACCTTCAGGGCTACGAGCAGTACTTC CASGDLQGYEQYF
NA TRBJ2-1 TRBV7-8 few TGTGCCAGCAGCTTAGTAAACTGGAATGAGCAGTTCTTC CASSLVNWNEQFF
NA TRBJ1-4 TRBV9 NA TGTGCCAGCAGCGTAGGACGGGCAACTAATGAAAAACTGTTTTTT CASSVGRATNEKLFF
TRBD1 TRBJ2-2 TRBV11-1 many TGTGCCAGCATCCCCTCTTTCCCGGGACAGATGAACACCGGGGAGCTGTTTTTT CASIPSFPGQMNTGELFF
NA TRBJ2-5 TRBV15 many TGTGCCACCAGCAGAGATTCGACAGGTGGTCAAGAGACCCAGTACTTC CATSRDSTGGQETQYF
NA TRBJ2-5 TRBV20-1 NA TGCAGTGCTAGAGATACGAGGACAGAGCAGGAGACCCAGTACTTC CSARDTRTEQETQYF
NA TRBJ2-7 TRBV10-3 NA TGTGCCATCAGTGACCGGGACGGCCAAGCCTACGAGCAGTACTTC CAISDRDGQAYEQYF
NA TRBJ2-2 TRBV15 few TGTGCCACCAGCAGAGGGCGGGCCGGGGAGCTGTTTTTT CATSRGRAGELFF
TRBD2 TRBJ2-1 TRBV19 NA TGTGCCAGTAGTATCCCGGGGGGGGAGAGTGAGCAGTTCTTC CASSIPGGESEQFF
NA TRBJ2-1 TRBV27 many TGTGCCAGCAGTTTATGGCCTTACAATGAGCAGTTCTTC CASSLWPYNEQFF
TRBD2 TRBJ2-1 TRBV6-2/TRBV6-3 few TGTGCCAGCAGTTTTCCTTTTTTAGCGGGAGGTGACTACAATGAGCAGTTCTTC CASSFPFLAGGDYNEQFF
NA TRBJ2-3 TRBV9 NA TGTGCCAGCAGCCCTCCGGGTGCAGATACGCAGTATTTT CASSPPGADTQYF
NA TRBJ1-4 TRBV2 NA TGTGCCAGCATTCCATGGGTGGGGGAAGAAAAACTGTTTTTT CASIPWVGEEKLFF
NA TRBJ2-7 TRBV12-3/TRBV12-4 NA TGTGCCAGCAGTGCAGCAGACGAGCAGTACTTC CASSAADEQYF
TRBD2 TRBJ2-7 TRBV7-6 once TGTGCCAGCAGCCAGGGGACTAGCGGGAGGCCAGCCTACGAGCAGTACTTC CASSQGTSGRPAYEQYF
TRBD2 TRBJ2-7 TRBV9 NA TGTGCCAGCAGCGTAGACTGGACTAGCTACGAGCAGTACTTC CASSVDWTSYEQYF
NA TRBJ1-5 TRBV28 few TGTGCCAGCAGTTTATGGGGAACGGGGGGGCCCCAGCATTTT CASSLWGTGGPQHF
NA TRBJ1-1 TRBV6-1 few TGTGCCAGCAGTGCTTACCCATCCGGGGGGACGGAAGAAGCTTTCTTT CASSAYPSGGTEEAFF
NA TRBJ1-2 TRBV20-1 NA TGCAGTGCCGATTACGTATCGGGCTACACCTTC CSADYVSGYTF
NA TRBJ2-1 TRBV3-1 few TGTGCCAGCAGCCAAGGATCCCGGACGAATGAGCAGTTCTTC CASSQGSRTNEQFF
NA TRBJ2-3 TRBV27 once TGTGCCAGCAGTATCGGGTCTTCAGATACGCAGTATTTT CASSIGSSDTQYF
NA TRBJ2-1 TRBV12-3/TRBV12-4 many TGTGCCAGCGACCACGCCGTGGGGGGCCGTTACAATGAGCAGTTCTTC CASDHAVGGRYNEQFF
NA TRBJ1-5 TRBV21-1 few TGTGCCAGCACTAGGGGCCGCAACCATCAGCCCCAGCATTTT CASTRGRNHQPQHF
TRBD2 TRBJ2-7 TRBV20-1 many TGCAGTGCTAGCGAAGCGGGAGTAAGCTACGAGCAGTACTTC CSASEAGVSYEQYF
NA TRBJ1-2 TRBV7-2 few TGTGCCAGCAGCCTCGGCCTTCTTGGGGGCTACACCTTC CASSLGLLGGYTF
TRBD2 TRBJ2-1 TRBV28 NA TGTGCCAGCAGTTCCACCCTCCTAGCGGGAGGGGGTAATGAGCAGTTCTTC CASSSTLLAGGGNEQFF
TRBD2 TRBJ2-7 TRBV20-1 many TGCAGTGCTGGTAGCGGGAGAGGCTACGAGCAGTACTTC CSAGSGRGYEQYF
NA TRBJ2-5 TRBV6-1 few TGTGCCAGCAGTATCGCGAAGCAAGAGACCCAGTACTTC CASSIAKQETQYF
NA TRBJ2-5 TRBV7-9 few TGTGCCAGCAGCCCCCAGGGGCCGGGAGAGACCCAGTACTTC CASSPQGPGETQYF
NA TRBJ1-4 TRBV21-1 NA TGTGCCAGCAGCCCGGAACAGGGGAGAAATGAAAAACTGTTTTTT CASSPEQGRNEKLFF
TRBD2 TRBJ2-2 TRBV12-3/TRBV12-4 many TGTGCCAGCAGGAGACTAGCAGACAACGGGGAGCTGTTTTTT CASRRLADNGELFF
TRBD2 TRBJ2-1 TRBV30 once TGTGCCTGGAGGGGAACTAGCGGGAGATTCGATGAGCAGTTCTTC CAWRGTSGRFDEQFF
NA TRBJ1-2 TRBV30 few TGTGCCTGGGACGGTGGCTACACCTTC CAWDGGYTF
NA TRBJ2-7 TRBV12-3/TRBV12-4 NA TGTGCCAGCAGTTTCGAGCTGGGCGAGCAGTACTTC CASSFELGEQYF
NA TRBJ2-5 TRBV7-9 few TGTGCCAGCAGTCCGGTGCGCCGGGAGACCCAGTACTTC CASSPVRRETQYF
TRBD2 TRBJ2-7 TRBV6-5 NA TGTGCCAGCAGGCTGGGGGGGGAGACCTACGAGCAGTACTTC CASRLGGETYEQYF
NA TRBJ2-7 TRBV10-3 few TGTGCCATCAGCTTACAGGGAGCCGACGAGCAGTACTTC CAISLQGADEQYF
NA TRBJ2-1 TRBV4-3 many TGCGCCAGCAGCCCAGGGAGTCATGTCAATGAGCAGTTCTTC CASSPGSHVNEQFF
NA TRBJ2-7 TRBV12-3/TRBV12-4 many TGTGCCAGCCAACCCAGCACGGGAGTTCTGTTCGAGCAGTACTTC CASQPSTGVLFEQYF
TRBD2 TRBJ2-2 TRBV28 few TGTGCCAGCAGCTTAATAACTAGCGGGAGCCGCGTCGGGGAGCTGTTTTTT CASSLITSGSRVGELFF
NA TRBJ1-2 TRBV11-2 many TGCCCAAGGGGCCCCCGTAACTACTATGGCTACACCTTC CPRGPRNYYGYTF
NA TRBJ2-2 TRBV7-6 few TGTGCCAGCAGCGCTAGCATGGAAACCGGGGAGCTGTTTTTT CASSASMETGELFF
NA TRBJ2-3 TRBV28 NA TGTGCCAGCAGCCCCATGGGGGCAGGGAGCCGAGAAAATACGCAGTATTTT CASSPMGAGSRENTQYF
NA TRBJ2-3 TRBV11-2 NA TGTGCCAGCAGCTTATCCCCAGGGTATACGCAGTATTTT CASSLSPGYTQYF
TRBD1 TRBJ2-7 TRBV9 few TGTGCCAGCAGTGGACAGGGGTTCGACGAGCAGTACTTC CASSGQGFDEQYF
TRBD1 TRBJ2-2 TRBV9 few TGTGCCAGCAGCGTACATCAGGGGGTCGGCACCGGGGAGCTGTTTTTT CASSVHQGVGTGELFF
TRBD2 TRBJ2-1 TRBV12-3/TRBV12-4 NA TGTGCCAGCAGTTTAGGACTAGCGCCCAATGAGCAGTTCTTC CASSLGLAPNEQFF
TRBD2 TRBJ2-1 TRBV28 NA TGTGCCAGCAGTCTCGGACTAGGGGAGGGGAATGAGCAGTTCTTC CASSLGLGEGNEQFF
NA TRBJ2-1 TRBV25-1 many TGTGCCAGCAGTGGGGGGGGCACCACCTACAATGAGCAGTTCTTC CASSGGGTTYNEQFF
NA TRBJ2-7 TRBV2 NA TGTGCCAGCATCGAACAAGGTGTCTCCTACGAGCAGTACTTC CASIEQGVSYEQYF
NA TRBJ2-1 TRBV2 NA TGTGCCAGCTTCCACGACAGCACGTCTACAAGCTCCTACAATGAGCAGTTCTTC CASFHDSTSTSSYNEQFF
TRBD2 TRBJ2-1 TRBV5-5 NA TGTGCCAGCAGCTTGGGGCGGGGAGGGTACTACAATGAGCAGTTCTTC CASSLGRGGYYNEQFF